A single sample gave rise to the 8 T cell receptor beta chains below, sequenced in a study of technical replicates of blood from a few donors. Sequenced by immunoSEQ multiplex PCR; TCRdb stores in-frame clones only, minus some. The sample carries 45,000 to 60,000 clones, about 93% recorded once. Sequenced input: PBMCs. Receptors were obtained from a human donor in good health. Some clones in this sample may be carry-over from other donors' samples.

The chain uses TRBV18 and TRBJ2-1; 12 positions match TRBD2. This CDR3 is built from 14 residues. V dropped 10 bases and J dropped 4; count of bases not matched to a gene: 5. Germline V lookup: CDR1 KGHSH, CDR2 LQKENI. Written as DNA, the CDR3 is TGTGCCACCTCTAGCGGGGGGGCTTACAATGAGCAGTTCTTC. This sequence encodes CATSSGGAYNEQFF.

J is TRBJ2-7 and V is TRBV5-4, with TRBD2 matching over 14 bases. The CDR3 spans 14 residues. V dropped 5 bases and J dropped 6; count of bases not matched to a gene: 4. The V gene's germline CDR1 is SGHNT and CDR2 YYREEE (reference sequence). The CDR3, as DNA: TGTGCCAGCAGTCTGGGGACTAGCGGGAGCGAGCAGTACTTC. As protein: CASSLGTSGSEQYF.

The chain links TRBV27 to TRBJ1-1, with D perhaps TRBD1 (5 bases). CDR3 length equals 15 residues. Trimming took 0 bases from V and 1 from J, leaving 9 bases between them. Germline V gene sequence: CDR1 MNHEY, CDR2 SMNVEV (reference sequence). The CDR3 loop is CASSLSRDWNTEAFF. As DNA, the CDR3 is TGTGCCAGCAGTTTATCGAGGGACTGGAACACTGAAGCTTTCTTT.

This chain uses TRBV2 with TRBJ2-2, with no clear D. CDR1 and CDR2 (germline): SNHLY, FYNNEI. Deletions cut 4 bases from V and 6 bases from J, with 15 bases between. The CDR3 extends over 15 amino acids. The CDR3 loop reads CASSVGPSGAGELFF. CDR3 coding DNA: TGTGCCAGCAGTGTTGGTCCTTCGGGTGCCGGGGAGCTGTTTTTT.

The chain couples TRBV18 to TRBJ1-5, with a tentative D call TRBD1 (5 bases). Germline V gene lookup returns CDR1 KGHSH and CDR2 LQKENI. The CDR3 consists of 15 residues. The V and J ends lost 1 base and 8 bases respectively, with 15 bases between them. This CDR3 reads CASSPQGRAVKPQHF. CDR3 DNA: TGTGCCAGCTCACCACAGGGCAGGGCAGTTAAGCCCCAGCATTTT.

The chain carries TRBV5-6 and TRBJ2-7; TRBD2 matches at 7 bases. V shed 5 bases, J shed 2 bases, and the junction held 4 bases outside the gene matches. Per germline, CDR1 SGHDT and CDR2 YYEEEE. CDR3 length: 13 amino acids. The chain's CDR3 is CASRISGAYEQYF. CDR3 in DNA: TGTGCCAGCAGAATAAGCGGGGCCTACGAGCAGTACTTC. Using reference TRBV5-6 and TRBJ2-7 for the parts outside the CDR3, the full variable domain is DAGVTQSPTHLIKTRGQQVTLRCSPKSGHDTVSWYQQALGQGPQFIFQYYEEEERQRGNFPDRFSGHQFPNYSSELNVNALLLGDSALYLCASRISGAYEQYFGPGTRLTVT.

The chain combines TRBV9 with TRBJ1-2, with a tentative D call TRBD1 (6 bases). Trimming left V 1 base short and J 3 bases short, with 7 bases between. The V gene's germline CDR1 is SGDLS and CDR2 YYNGEE. The CDR3 is made up of 13 amino acids. As DNA, the CDR3 is TGTGCCAGCAGCGTACGACAGGACTATGGCTACACCTTC. It encodes CASSVRQDYGYTF.

The chain is built from TRBV30 and TRBJ2-1, with 14 bases that match TRBD2. The J segment lost 14 bases and the V segment lost 1 base, leaving 4 bases of the junction unmatched. This CDR3 has 13 residues. Looked up from germline, CDR1 is GTSNPN and CDR2 is SVGIG (reference sequence). In nucleotides, the CDR3 is TGTGCCTGGAGTGGACTAGCGGGGGGGGCCGAGTTCTTC. Translation: CAWSGLAGGAEFF.